The T cell receptor (beta chain) described here comes from a study of cytomegalovirus exposure and HLA in healthy donors. Notes on the study in general: A list of roughly 160 TCR beta chains associated with cytomegalovirus was given. It was reported that the classifier diagnosed cytomegalovirus status with high specificity and sensitivity in both the original and validation cohorts.

Turning to this clone: Antigen specificity is unknown.

CDR1 and CDR2 (germline): SGHRS, YFSETQ. V was pared by 4 bases and J by 2 bases, with 10 bases between. The length of the CDR3 is 13 residues. The donors were members of the roughly 130-subject validation cohort (separate from the approximately 670-subject first cohort). Libraries were prepared by immunoSEQ multiplex PCR; TCRdb keeps only in-frame clonotypes and omits some of them. The sample shows some 260,000 clones, about 90% of them seen only once. The sequence was obtained from a woman aged 25-40 years in good health and CMV-seronegative. Specimen: PBMCs. The V call is TRBV5-1, the J call TRBJ2-7; D may be TRBD1 (6 bases). As DNA, the CDR3 is TGCGCCAGCAGCCCGGACAGCGCCTACGAGCAGTACTTC. Encoded protein: CASSPDSAYEQYF.